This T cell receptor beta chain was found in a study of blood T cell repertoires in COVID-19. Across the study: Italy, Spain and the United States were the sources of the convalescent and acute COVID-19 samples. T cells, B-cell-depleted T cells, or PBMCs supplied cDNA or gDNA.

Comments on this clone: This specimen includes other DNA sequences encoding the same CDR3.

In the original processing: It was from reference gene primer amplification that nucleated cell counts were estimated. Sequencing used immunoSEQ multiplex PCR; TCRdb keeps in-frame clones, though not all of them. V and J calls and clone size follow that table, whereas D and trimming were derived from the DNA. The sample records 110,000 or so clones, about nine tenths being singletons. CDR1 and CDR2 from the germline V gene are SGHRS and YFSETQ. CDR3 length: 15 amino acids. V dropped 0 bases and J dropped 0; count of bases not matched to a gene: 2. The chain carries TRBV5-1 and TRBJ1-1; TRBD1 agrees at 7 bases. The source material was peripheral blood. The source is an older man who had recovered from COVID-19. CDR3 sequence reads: CASSLGQGLNTEAFF. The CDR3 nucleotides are TGCGCCAGCAGCTTGGGACAGGGTTTGAACACTGAAGCTTTCTTT. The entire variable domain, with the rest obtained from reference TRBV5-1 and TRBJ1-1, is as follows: KAGVTQTPRYLIKTRGQQVTLSCSPISGHRSVSWYQQTPGQGLQFLFEYFSETQRNKGNFPGRFSGRQFSNSRSEMNVSTLELGDSALYLCASSLGQGLNTEAFFGQGTRLTVV.